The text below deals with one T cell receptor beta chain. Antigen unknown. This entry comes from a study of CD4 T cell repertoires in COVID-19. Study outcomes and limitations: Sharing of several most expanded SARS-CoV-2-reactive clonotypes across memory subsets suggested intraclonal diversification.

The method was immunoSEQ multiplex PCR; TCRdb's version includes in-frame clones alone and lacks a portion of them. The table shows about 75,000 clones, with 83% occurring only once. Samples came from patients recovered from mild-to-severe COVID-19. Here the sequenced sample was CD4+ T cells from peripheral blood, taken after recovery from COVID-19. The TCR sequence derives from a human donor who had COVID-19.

The CDR3 spells CASSLGDTQYF. Here the CDR3 DNA reads TGTGCCAGCAGTTTGGGGGATACGCAGTATTTT. This chain uses TRBV12-3 or TRBV12-4 with TRBJ2-3, with D hard to call. CDR3 size: 11 residues. The germline V and J ends were trimmed by 3 bases and 6 bases, with 4 bases remaining between them.